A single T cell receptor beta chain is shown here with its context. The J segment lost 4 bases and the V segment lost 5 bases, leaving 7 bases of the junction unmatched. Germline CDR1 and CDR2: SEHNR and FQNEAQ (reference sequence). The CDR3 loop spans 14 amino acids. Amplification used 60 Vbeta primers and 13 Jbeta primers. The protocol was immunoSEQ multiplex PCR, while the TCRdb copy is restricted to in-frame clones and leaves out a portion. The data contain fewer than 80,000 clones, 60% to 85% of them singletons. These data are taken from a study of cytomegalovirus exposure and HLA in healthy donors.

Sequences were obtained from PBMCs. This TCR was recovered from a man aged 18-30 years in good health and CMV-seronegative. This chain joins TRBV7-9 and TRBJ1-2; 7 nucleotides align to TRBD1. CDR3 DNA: TGTGCCAGCAGCGCCCGACAGGGTTTCTATGGCTACACCTTC. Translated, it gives CASSARQGFYGYTF.